These T cell receptor beta chains were read from a single sample in a study of T-cell memory formation after mild COVID-19. TCRdb fed the 5' RACE reads into MiXCR, producing one record per CDR3 protein. The sample includes around 320,000 distinct CDR3 sequences, 15% to 20% seen only once; the top ten take approximately 21%. The specimen sequenced was PBMCs or a T cell subset sorted from them (not recorded which). Receptor source: a man younger than 35 who had mild COVID-19 (a few samples of this study predate the infection). Cell type and time point are not known. Each CDR3 is given with its conserved first and last residue. A D gene is named only where the DNA matches it firmly. Clone size is shown for a subset of rows, as once, few, many or a class of expanded clone.

v_call	cdr3_length	clone_size	j_call	d_call	cdr3_nt	cdr3_aa
TRBV12-3/TRBV12-4	14	few	TRBJ1-6	.	TGTGCCAGCAGTTTAGGGGACGCCAGATCACCCCTCCACTTT	CASSLGDARSPLHF
TRBV7-2	16	.	TRBJ2-3	.	TGTGCCAGCAGCTTAGTAAACGGGGTTGGCACAGATACGCAGTATTTT	CASSLVNGVGTDTQYF
TRBV5-5	14	.	TRBJ2-3	TRBD1	TGTGCCAGCAGGGAGACAGGGATGGCAGATACGCAGTATTTT	CASRETGMADTQYF
TRBV7-2	11	.	TRBJ1-1	.	TGTGCCAGCAGCTCTTGGTGGGAAGCTTTCTTT	CASSSWWEAFF
TRBV6-2/TRBV6-3	12	.	TRBJ2-1	TRBD1	TGTGCCAGCAGCGACAGGGTCAATGAGCAGTTATTC	CASSDRVNEQLF
TRBV6-6	13	.	TRBJ1-2	.	TGTGCCAGCAGTTACTCCCGCGGGGGCGGCTACACCTTC	CASSYSRGGGYTF
TRBV5-1	14	.	TRBJ2-3	.	TGCGCCAGCAGCCCCGGCAGGGCGGAGGATACGCAGTATTTT	CASSPGRAEDTQYF
TRBV20-1	12	.	TRBJ2-5	.	TGCAGTGCTCACCCCTGGGAGGAGACCCAGTACTTC	CSAHPWEETQYF
TRBV10-3	16	.	TRBJ2-1	.	TGTGCCATCAGAATAACCGTTGGGGGCCGCTACAATGAGCAGTTCTTC	CAIRITVGGRYNEQFF
TRBV12-3/TRBV12-4	11	.	TRBJ1-4	.	TGTGCCAGCGCGAAGTCGGAAAAACTGTTTTTT	CASAKSEKLFF
TRBV5-1	14	many	TRBJ2-2	TRBD1	TGCGCCAGCAGCACGACAGGGTACACCGGGGAGCTGTTTTTT	CASSTTGYTGELFF
TRBV7-7	14	.	TRBJ2-2	.	TGTGCTACAGACCCGGAAGTGACCACCGGGGAGCTGTTTTTT	CATDPEVTTGELFF
TRBV10-1	14	.	TRBJ2-1	TRBD1	TGCGCCAGCAGTGAGTCGACAGGGGGCAATGAGCAGTTCTTC	CASSESTGGNEQFF
TRBV4-3	14	.	TRBJ2-3	.	TGCGCCAGCAGACAAGGACTGAGCACAGATACGCAGTATTTT	CASRQGLSTDTQYF
TRBV7-2	15	.	TRBJ2-7	TRBD1	TGTGCCAGCAGCATCGGACAGGGTATTGGGTACGAGCAGTACTTC	CASSIGQGIGYEQYF
TRBV4-2	17	.	TRBJ2-3	TRBD2	TGTGCCAGCAGCCCAGTAGCGGGGGGGGCGTTGGAAGATACGCAGTATTTT	CASSPVAGGALEDTQYF
TRBV29-1	12	few	TRBJ1-4	.	TGCAGCGTTCCAGGGGCAGCTGAAAAACTGTTTTTT	CSVPGAAEKLFF
TRBV18	14	few	TRBJ2-7	.	TGTGCCAGCTCACCGAGTCAGGGGTTCGGCGAGCAGTACTTC	CASSPSQGFGEQYF
TRBV20-1	14	.	TRBJ2-3	TRBD2	TGCAGTGCTAGCGGGGGGGCCGTTTCAGATACGCAGTATTTT	CSASGGAVSDTQYF
TRBV27	18	few	TRBJ2-5	.	TGTGCCAGCAGTCCCCAGACCATTTGGGAAGGGGGGATCGAGACCCAGTACTTC	CASSPQTIWEGGIETQYF
TRBV10-3	13	few	TRBJ2-5	.	TGTGCCATTTCGCGGACGGAACAAGAGACCCAGTACTTC	CAISRTEQETQYF
TRBV5-1	15	many	TRBJ2-3	.	TGTGCCAGCAGCCCGAGGGGGGCTGGCACAGATACGCAGTATTTT	CASSPRGAGTDTQYF
TRBV27	13	few	TRBJ2-5	.	TGTGCCAGCAGTTTTCGAGTGAGGGAGACCCAGTACTTC	CASSFRVRETQYF
TRBV12-3/TRBV12-4	15	.	TRBJ1-2	.	TGTGCCAGCAGCGACCCAGGATCCTCGAACTATGGCTACACCTTC	CASSDPGSSNYGYTF
TRBV7-6	14	few	TRBJ2-4	TRBD2	TGTGCCAGCAGCTTATCAGCGGGGGCAAACATTCAGTACTTC	CASSLSAGANIQYF
TRBV2	17	medium-sized	TRBJ2-2	.	TGTGCCAGCCTATCAATGGGGCAGGGGGGATACACCGGGGAGCTGTTTTTT	CASLSMGQGGYTGELFF
TRBV6-5	13	few	TRBJ1-6	.	TGTGCCAGCAGAACAGGGTTTAATTCACCCCTCCACTTT	CASRTGFNSPLHF